Below are 18 T cell receptor beta chains sequenced from a single sample in a study of OX40 agonist ivuxolimab in advanced cancers. Assay used: immunoSEQ multiplex PCR; TCRdb lists only in-frame clones, some missing. The sample consists of roughly 110,000 clones, around nine tenths of them appearing once. The sample here was CD4+ or CD8+ T cells sorted from blood, taken in a trial of the OX40 agonist ivuxolimab. These receptors were taken from an adult with an advanced solid tumor such as melanoma, head and neck, liver or kidney cancer.

This clone was observed a single time. This chain joins TRBV6-5 and TRBJ1-3, with D hard to call. The CDR3 covers 15 residues. Germline CDR1 reads MNHEY; CDR2 reads SVGAGI. Deletions cut 0 bases from V and 4 bases from J, with 10 bases between. CDR3 DNA sequence: TGTGCCAGCAGTTACTCGAGTAAATCCGGAAACACCATATATTTT. Residues: CASSYSSKSGNTIYF.

The V and J genes are TRBV28 and TRBJ1-2, with a possible D match to TRBD1 (6 bases). The CDR3 loop spans 15 amino acids. Trimming removed 5 bases at V and 8 bases at J, with 21 bases between. Germline CDR1 and CDR2: MDHEN and SYDVKM. CDR3 in amino acids: CASSPVRGARDGYTF. Here the CDR3 DNA reads TGTGCCAGCAGTCCTGTACGGGGGGCGCGAGACGGCTACACCTTC.

This clone was detected a few times. The sample holds other DNA sequences that translate to the same CDR3. The rearrangement links TRBV9 to TRBJ1-3, with D tentatively TRBD1 (6 bases). This CDR3 comprises 16 residues. Trimming shortened V by 4 bases and J by 3 bases, and 17 bases separated the two germline ends. The germline V gene has CDR1 SGDLS and CDR2 YYNGEE. CDR3 in amino acids: CASSSTRGYFGNTIYF. In DNA, the CDR3 is TGTGCCAGCAGCTCCACCAGGGGTTACTTTGGAAACACCATATATTTT.

The chain links TRBV4-3 to TRBJ2-2, with D possibly being TRBD2 (6 bases). V was pared by 1 base and J by 5 bases, with 20 bases between. Looked up from germline, CDR1 is LGHNA and CDR2 is YSLEER. CDR3 length: 18 residues. The CDR3 coding sequence is TGCGCCAGCAGCCAAGCCTATCGGGAGCTTCTGAGTACCGGGGAGCTGTTTTTT. It encodes CASSQAYRELLSTGELFF.

The rearrangement uses TRBV28 and TRBJ1-2, with D tentatively TRBD1 (5 bases). Germline CDR1 is MDHEN and CDR2 is SYDVKM. Trimming shortened V by 4 bases and J by 4 bases, and 13 bases separated the two germline ends. The CDR3 runs 14 residues. CDR3 DNA: TGTGCCAGCAGTTCCCACAGCGGGACCTATGGCTACACCTTC. This gives the protein CASSSHSGTYGYTF.

This chain links TRBV10-3 with TRBJ1-1; TRBD1 might be the D (6 bases). V was cut by 4 bases and J by 3 bases, with 9 bases left in between. CDR1 and CDR2 from the germline V gene are ENHRY and SYGVKD. The CDR3 contains 13 residues. The CDR3 is CAISGQAYTEAFF. CDR3 in DNA: TGTGCCATCAGTGGACAGGCCTACACTGAAGCTTTCTTT.

The chain carries TRBV6-1 and TRBJ2-7, with D maybe TRBD1 (6 bases). Germline lookup yields CDR1 MNHNS and CDR2 SASEGT. This CDR3 is built from 15 residues. The ends were cut back, 8 bases at V and 1 base at J, with 18 bases in the middle. DNA for the CDR3: TGTGCCAGCTGCTTCAGAGTGGGACAATCCTACGAGCAGTACTTC. Protein sequence: CASCFRVGQSYEQYF.

V is TRBV5-4 and J is TRBJ2-3, with D possibly called TRBD1 or TRBD2 (7 bases each). V dropped 0 bases and J dropped 3 bases, with 11 bases sitting between them. Germline CDR1 is SGHNT and CDR2 is YYREEE (reference sequence). The length of the CDR3 is 15 residues. The CDR3 nucleotides are TGTGCCAGCAGCTTGGACAGGGGAGGGACAGATACGCAGTATTTT. Amino acid sequence: CASSLDRGGTDTQYF.

This rearrangement joins TRBV7-9 to TRBJ1-1; D not resolved. V gave up 2 bases and J gave up 5 bases, with 9 bases separating them. Germline CDR1 SEHNR, CDR2 FQNEAQ (reference sequence). The CDR3 extends over 13 amino acids. This CDR3 is CASSLTPWTEAFF. Here the CDR3 DNA reads TGTGCCAGCAGCTTAACCCCGTGGACTGAAGCTTTCTTT.

The genes are TRBV19 and TRBJ1-4; 7 positions match TRBD1. Trimming at V came to 5 bases and at J to 6 bases, leaving 9 bases not matched to a gene. CDR1 and CDR2 from the germline V gene are LNHDA and SQIVND (reference sequence). This CDR3 spans 15 amino acids. The CDR3 spells CASSAPRGGHEKLFF. DNA of the CDR3: TGTGCCAGTAGTGCTCCGAGAGGGGGCCATGAAAAACTGTTTTTT.

The chain carries TRBV30 and TRBJ2-1; 10 bases are a match to TRBD1. The junction had 3 bases not matched to a gene; V was cut back by 0 bases and J by 4 bases. Germline CDR1 reads GTSNPN; CDR2 reads SVGIG (reference sequence). There are 15 residues in the CDR3. This chain's CDR3 is CAWSVRTGGYNEQFF. In DNA form, the CDR3 reads TGTGCCTGGAGTGTGAGGACAGGGGGATACAATGAGCAGTTCTTC.

The chain links TRBV5-4 to TRBJ2-5; D might be TRBD2 (5 bases). Per germline, CDR1 SGHNT and CDR2 YYREEE (reference sequence). This CDR3 region has 12 residues. V dropped 4 bases and J dropped 11 bases, with 15 bases sitting between them. Written as DNA, the CDR3 is TGTGCCAGCAGCACCGAACGGACTGTGCAGTACTTC. Translating it yields CASSTERTVQYF.

The rearrangement links TRBV29-1 to TRBJ2-1; D gene unclear. Germline CDR1 SQVTM, CDR2 ANQGSEA. V shed 4 bases and J shed 8 bases, with 9 bases lying between them. The CDR3 covers 11 residues. The CDR3 region is CSVGFGDEQFF. The CDR3 DNA reads TGCAGCGTTGGTTTTGGCGATGAGCAGTTCTTC.

The chain couples TRBV28 to TRBJ1-1; D unresolved. This CDR3 region has 12 residues. Trimming took off 2 bases at V and 5 bases at J, with 6 bases between the two ends. The germline CDR1 and CDR2 sequences are MDHEN and SYDVKM. This CDR3 is CASSLTRTEAFF. The CDR3, as DNA: TGTGCCAGCAGTTTAACGAGAACTGAAGCTTTCTTT.

DNA of the CDR3: TGTGCACCGTGGGGGGGACAAGAGACCCAGTACTTC. It specifies CAPWGGQETQYF. The chain carries TRBV6-5 and TRBJ2-5; 7 bases agree with TRBD2. The V gene's germline CDR1 is MNHEY and CDR2 SVGAGI. The CDR3 consists of 12 residues.

This rearrangement joins TRBV5-1 to TRBJ1-3; 8 bases map to TRBD1. There are 18 residues in the CDR3. CDR1 SGHRS and CDR2 YFSETQ come from the germline V gene. V was clipped by 7 bases and J by 4 bases; unmatched bases: 19. CDR3 sequence (DNA): TGCGCCAGCCGCCAGGGGGCTTATTCAAAATCGGAGGGAAACACCATATATTTT. It codes for CASRQGAYSKSEGNTIYF.

This clone has just one count. V is TRBV7-9 and J is TRBJ2-7; possibly TRBD1 for D (6 bases). Germline CDR1 reads SEHNR; CDR2 reads FQNEAQ (reference sequence). V was pared by 2 bases and J by 3 bases, with 11 bases between. The CDR3 covers 14 residues. The CDR3 here is CASSLRDKLYEQYF. The CDR3 region has the DNA TGTGCCAGCAGCTTACGGGACAAACTCTACGAGCAGTACTTC.

This chain links TRBV6-6 with TRBJ1-2; D gene ambiguous. Per germline, CDR1 MNHNY and CDR2 SVGAGI (reference sequence). Trimming stripped 3 bases from V and 1 base from J, with 9 bases between. The CDR3 loop spans 14 amino acids. The chain's CDR3 is CASSYGSINYGYTF. CDR3 nucleotides: TGTGCCAGCAGTTATGGTTCGATTAACTATGGCTACACCTTC.